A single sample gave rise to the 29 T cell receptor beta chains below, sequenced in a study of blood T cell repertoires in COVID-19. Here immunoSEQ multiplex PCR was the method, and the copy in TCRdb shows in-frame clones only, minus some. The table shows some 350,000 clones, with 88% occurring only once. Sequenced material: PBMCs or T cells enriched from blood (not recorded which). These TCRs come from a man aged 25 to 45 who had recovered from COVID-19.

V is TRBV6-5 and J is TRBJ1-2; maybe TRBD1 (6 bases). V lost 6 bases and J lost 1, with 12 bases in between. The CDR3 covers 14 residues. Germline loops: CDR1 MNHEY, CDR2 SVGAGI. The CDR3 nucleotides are TGTGCCAGCAGGATACAGGGAGTTAACTATGGCTACACCTTC. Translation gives CASRIQGVNYGYTF.

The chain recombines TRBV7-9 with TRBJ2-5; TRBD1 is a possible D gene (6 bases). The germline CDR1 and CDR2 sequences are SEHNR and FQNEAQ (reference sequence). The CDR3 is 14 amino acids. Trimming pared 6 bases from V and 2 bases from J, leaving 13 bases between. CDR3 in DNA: TGTGCCAGCAGGCGAACGGACAGTCAAGAGACCCAGTACTTC. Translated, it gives CASRRTDSQETQYF.

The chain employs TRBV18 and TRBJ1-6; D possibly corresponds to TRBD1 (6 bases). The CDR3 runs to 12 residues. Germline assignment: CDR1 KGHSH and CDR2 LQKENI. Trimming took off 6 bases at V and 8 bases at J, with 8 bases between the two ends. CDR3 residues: CASSGQDSPLHF. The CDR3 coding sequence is TGTGCCAGCTCGGGACAAGATTCACCCCTCCACTTT.

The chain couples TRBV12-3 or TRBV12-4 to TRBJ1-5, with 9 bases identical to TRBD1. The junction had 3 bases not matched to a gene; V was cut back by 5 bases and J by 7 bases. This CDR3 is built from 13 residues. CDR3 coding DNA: TGTGCCAGCAGTCCGGACAGGGGCCAGCCCCAGCATTTT. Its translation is CASSPDRGQPQHF.

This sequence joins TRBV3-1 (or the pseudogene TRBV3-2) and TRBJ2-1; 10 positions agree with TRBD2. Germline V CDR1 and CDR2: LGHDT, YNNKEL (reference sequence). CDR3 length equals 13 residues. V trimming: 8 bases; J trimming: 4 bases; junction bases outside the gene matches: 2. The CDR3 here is CASGLAAYNEQFF. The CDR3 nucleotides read TGTGCCAGCGGACTAGCGGCTTACAATGAGCAGTTCTTC.

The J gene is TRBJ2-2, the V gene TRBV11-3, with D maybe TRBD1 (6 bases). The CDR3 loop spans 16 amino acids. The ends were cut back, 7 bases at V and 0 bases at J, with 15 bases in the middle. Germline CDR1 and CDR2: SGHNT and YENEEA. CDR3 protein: CASTSSDRPNTGELFF. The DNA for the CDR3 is TGTGCCAGCACCTCTTCTGACAGGCCGAACACCGGGGAGCTGTTTTTT.

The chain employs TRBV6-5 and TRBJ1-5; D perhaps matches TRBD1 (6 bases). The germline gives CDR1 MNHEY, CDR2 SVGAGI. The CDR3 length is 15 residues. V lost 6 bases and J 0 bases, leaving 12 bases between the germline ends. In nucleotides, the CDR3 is TGTGCCAGCAGGCTGACAGGTTATAGCAATCAGCCCCAGCATTTT. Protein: CASRLTGYSNQPQHF.

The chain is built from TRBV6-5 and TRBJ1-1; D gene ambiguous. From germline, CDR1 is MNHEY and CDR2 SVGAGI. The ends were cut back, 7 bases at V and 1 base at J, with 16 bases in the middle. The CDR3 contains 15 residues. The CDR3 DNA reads TGTGCCAGCACCCTAGGCATTTATCAGAACACTGAAGCTTTCTTT. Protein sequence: CASTLGIYQNTEAFF.

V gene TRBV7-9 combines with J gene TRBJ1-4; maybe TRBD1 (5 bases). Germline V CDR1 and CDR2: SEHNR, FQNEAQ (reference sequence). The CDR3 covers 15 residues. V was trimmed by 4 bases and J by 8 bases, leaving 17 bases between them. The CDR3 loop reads CASSWGGPEGEKLFF. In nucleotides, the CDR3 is TGTGCCAGCAGCTGGGGCGGACCGGAGGGCGAAAAACTGTTTTTT.

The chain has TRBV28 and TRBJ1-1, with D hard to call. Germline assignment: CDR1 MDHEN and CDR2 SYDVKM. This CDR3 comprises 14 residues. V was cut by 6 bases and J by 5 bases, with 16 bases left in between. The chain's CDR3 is CASSIRKASTEAFF. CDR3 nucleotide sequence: TGTGCCAGCAGCATCAGGAAGGCTTCGACTGAAGCTTTCTTT.

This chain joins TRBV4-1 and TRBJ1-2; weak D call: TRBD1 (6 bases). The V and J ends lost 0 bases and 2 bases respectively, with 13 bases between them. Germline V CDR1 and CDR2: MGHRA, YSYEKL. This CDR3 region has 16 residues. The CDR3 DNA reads TGCGCCAGCAGCCAAGAACGGCCCCAGGGGAACTATGGCTACACCTTC. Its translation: CASSQERPQGNYGYTF.

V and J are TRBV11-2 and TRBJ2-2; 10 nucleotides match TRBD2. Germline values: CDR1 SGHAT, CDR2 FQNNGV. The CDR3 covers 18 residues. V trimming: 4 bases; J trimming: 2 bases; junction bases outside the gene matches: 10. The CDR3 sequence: CASSSIVLAGGNTGELFF. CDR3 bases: TGTGCCAGCAGCTCCATAGTGTTAGCGGGGGGCAACACCGGGGAGCTGTTTTTT.

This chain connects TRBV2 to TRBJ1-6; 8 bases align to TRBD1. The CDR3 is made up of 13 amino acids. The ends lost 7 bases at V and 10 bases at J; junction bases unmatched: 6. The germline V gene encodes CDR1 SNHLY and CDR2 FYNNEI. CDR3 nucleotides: TGTGCCAGCACGCAGGGGGCCGGATCACCCCTCCACTTT. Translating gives CASTQGAGSPLHF.

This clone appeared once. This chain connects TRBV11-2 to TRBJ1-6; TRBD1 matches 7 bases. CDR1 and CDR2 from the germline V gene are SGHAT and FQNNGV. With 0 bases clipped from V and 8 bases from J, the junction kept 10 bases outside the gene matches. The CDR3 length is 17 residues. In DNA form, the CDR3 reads TGTGCCAGCAGCTTAGATGCCCCCAGGGGGGCTTATTCACCCCTCCACTTT. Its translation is CASSLDAPRGAYSPLHF. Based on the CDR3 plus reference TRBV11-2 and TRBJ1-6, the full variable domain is EAGVAQSPRYKIIEKRQSVAFWCNPISGHATLYWYQQILGQGPKLLIQFQNNGVVDDSQLPKDRFSAERLKGVDSTLKIQPAKLEDSAVYLCASSLDAPRGAYSPLHFGNGTRLTVT.

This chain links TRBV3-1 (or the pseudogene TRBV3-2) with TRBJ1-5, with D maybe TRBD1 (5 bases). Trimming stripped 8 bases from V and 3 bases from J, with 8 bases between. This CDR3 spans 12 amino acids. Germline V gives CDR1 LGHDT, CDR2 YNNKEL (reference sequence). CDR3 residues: CASGGNNQPQHF. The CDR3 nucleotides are TGTGCCAGCGGGGGGAACAATCAGCCCCAGCATTTT.

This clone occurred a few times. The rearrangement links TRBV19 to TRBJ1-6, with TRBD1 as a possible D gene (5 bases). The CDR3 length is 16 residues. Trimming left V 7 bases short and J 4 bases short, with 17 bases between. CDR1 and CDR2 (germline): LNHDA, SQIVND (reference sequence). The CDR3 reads CASKLSGLRYNSPLHF. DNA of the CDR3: TGTGCCAGTAAGTTGTCAGGGCTGAGGTATAATTCACCCCTCCACTTT.

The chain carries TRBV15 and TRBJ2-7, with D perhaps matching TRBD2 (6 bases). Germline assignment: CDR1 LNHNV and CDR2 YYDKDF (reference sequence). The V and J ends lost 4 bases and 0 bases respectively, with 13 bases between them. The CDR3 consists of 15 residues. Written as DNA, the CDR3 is TGTGCCACCAGCACCCCCGTGACTAGCTCCTACGAGCAGTACTTC. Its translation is CATSTPVTSSYEQYF.

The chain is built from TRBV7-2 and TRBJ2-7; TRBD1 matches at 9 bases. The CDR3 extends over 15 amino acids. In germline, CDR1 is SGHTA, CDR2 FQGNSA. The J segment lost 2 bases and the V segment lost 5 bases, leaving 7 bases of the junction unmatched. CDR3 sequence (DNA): TGTGCCAGCAGCCTGAGGACAGGGGACACCTACGAGCAGTACTTC. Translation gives CASSLRTGDTYEQYF.

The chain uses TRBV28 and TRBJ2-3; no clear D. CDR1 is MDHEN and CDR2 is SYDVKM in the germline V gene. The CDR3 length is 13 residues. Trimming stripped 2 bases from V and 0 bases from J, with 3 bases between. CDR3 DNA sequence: TGTGCCAGCAGTTTACCGAGCACAGATACGCAGTATTTT. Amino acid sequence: CASSLPSTDTQYF.

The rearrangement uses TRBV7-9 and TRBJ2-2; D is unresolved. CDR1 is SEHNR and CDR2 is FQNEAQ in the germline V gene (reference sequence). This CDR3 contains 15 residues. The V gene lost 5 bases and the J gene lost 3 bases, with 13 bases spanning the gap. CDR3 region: CASSPTLGYTGELFF. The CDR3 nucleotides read TGTGCCAGCAGCCCAACTCTGGGCTACACCGGGGAGCTGTTTTTT.

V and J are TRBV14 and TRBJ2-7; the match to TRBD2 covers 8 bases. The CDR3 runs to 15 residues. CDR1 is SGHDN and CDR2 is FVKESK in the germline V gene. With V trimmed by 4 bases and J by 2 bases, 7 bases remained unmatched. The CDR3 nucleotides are TGTGCCAGCAGCCCAAGAGGCGGGGGGACCTACGAGCAGTACTTC. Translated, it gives CASSPRGGGTYEQYF.

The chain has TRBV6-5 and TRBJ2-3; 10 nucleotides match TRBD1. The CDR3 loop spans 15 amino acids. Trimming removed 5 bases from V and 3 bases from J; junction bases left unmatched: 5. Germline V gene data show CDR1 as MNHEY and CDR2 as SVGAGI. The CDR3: CASSNGTGVTDTQYF. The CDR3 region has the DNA TGTGCCAGCAGTAACGGGACAGGGGTAACAGATACGCAGTATTTT.

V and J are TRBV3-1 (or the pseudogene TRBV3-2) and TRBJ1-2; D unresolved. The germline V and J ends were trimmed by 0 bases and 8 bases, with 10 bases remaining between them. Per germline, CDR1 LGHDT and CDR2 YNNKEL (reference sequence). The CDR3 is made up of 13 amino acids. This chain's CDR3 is CASSQDSRGGYTF. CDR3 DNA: TGTGCCAGCAGCCAAGACTCCCGGGGAGGCTACACCTTC.

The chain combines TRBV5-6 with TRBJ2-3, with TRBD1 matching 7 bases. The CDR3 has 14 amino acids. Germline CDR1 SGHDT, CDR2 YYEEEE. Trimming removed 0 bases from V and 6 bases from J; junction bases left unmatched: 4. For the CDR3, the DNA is TGTGCCAGCAGCTTGGCCTCGACAGGGGATACGCAGTATTTT. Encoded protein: CASSLASTGDTQYF.

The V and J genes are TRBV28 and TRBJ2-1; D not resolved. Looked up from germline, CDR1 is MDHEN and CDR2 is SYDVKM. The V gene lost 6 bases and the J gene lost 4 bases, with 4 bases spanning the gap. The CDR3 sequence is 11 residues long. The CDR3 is CASRSYNEQFF. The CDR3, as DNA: TGTGCCAGCAGATCATACAATGAGCAGTTCTTC.

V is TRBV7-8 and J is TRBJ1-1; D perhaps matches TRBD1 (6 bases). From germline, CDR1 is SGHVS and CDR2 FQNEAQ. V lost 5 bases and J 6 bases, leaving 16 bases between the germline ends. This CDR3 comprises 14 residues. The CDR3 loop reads CASSPRRGFSEAFF. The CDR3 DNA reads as TGTGCCAGCAGCCCTCGAAGGGGGTTCTCTGAAGCTTTCTTT.

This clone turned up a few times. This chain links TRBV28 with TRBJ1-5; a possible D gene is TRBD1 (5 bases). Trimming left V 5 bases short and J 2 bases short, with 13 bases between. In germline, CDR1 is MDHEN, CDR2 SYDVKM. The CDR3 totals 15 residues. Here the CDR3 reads CASSPPGRGNQPQHF. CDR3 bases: TGTGCCAGCAGTCCCCCAGGGCGAGGCAATCAGCCCCAGCATTTT.

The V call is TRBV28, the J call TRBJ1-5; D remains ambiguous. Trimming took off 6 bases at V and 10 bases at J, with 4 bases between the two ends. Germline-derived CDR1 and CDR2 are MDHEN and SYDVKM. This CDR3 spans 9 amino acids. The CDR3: CASSFPQHF. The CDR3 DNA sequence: TGTGCCAGCAGCTTCCCCCAGCATTTT.

The CDR3 DNA reads TGTGCCAGCAGCGTATCCCGGGGAACTGAAGCTTTCTTT. It codes for CASSVSRGTEAFF. The V call is TRBV9, the J call TRBJ1-1; D gene uncertain. Trimming took 1 base from V and 5 from J, leaving 9 bases between them. In germline, CDR1 is SGDLS, CDR2 YYNGEE. This CDR3 has 13 residues.